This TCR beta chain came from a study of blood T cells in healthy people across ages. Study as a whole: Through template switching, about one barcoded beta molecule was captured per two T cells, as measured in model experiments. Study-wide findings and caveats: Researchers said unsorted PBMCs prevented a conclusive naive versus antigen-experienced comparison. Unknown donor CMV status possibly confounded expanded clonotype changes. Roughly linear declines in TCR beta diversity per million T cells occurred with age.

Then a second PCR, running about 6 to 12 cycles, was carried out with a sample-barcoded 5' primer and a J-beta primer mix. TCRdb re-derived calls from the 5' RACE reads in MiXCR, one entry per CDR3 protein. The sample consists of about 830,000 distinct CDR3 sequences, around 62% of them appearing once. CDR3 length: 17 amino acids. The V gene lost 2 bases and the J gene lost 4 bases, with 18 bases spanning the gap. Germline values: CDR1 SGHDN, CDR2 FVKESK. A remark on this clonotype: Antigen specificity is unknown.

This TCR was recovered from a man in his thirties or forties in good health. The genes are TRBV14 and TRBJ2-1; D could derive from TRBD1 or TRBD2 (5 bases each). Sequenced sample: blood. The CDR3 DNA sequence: TGTGCCAGCAGCCAAATAAAACCGAGGGGAACATACAATGAGCAGTTCTTC. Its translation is CASSQIKPRGTYNEQFF.